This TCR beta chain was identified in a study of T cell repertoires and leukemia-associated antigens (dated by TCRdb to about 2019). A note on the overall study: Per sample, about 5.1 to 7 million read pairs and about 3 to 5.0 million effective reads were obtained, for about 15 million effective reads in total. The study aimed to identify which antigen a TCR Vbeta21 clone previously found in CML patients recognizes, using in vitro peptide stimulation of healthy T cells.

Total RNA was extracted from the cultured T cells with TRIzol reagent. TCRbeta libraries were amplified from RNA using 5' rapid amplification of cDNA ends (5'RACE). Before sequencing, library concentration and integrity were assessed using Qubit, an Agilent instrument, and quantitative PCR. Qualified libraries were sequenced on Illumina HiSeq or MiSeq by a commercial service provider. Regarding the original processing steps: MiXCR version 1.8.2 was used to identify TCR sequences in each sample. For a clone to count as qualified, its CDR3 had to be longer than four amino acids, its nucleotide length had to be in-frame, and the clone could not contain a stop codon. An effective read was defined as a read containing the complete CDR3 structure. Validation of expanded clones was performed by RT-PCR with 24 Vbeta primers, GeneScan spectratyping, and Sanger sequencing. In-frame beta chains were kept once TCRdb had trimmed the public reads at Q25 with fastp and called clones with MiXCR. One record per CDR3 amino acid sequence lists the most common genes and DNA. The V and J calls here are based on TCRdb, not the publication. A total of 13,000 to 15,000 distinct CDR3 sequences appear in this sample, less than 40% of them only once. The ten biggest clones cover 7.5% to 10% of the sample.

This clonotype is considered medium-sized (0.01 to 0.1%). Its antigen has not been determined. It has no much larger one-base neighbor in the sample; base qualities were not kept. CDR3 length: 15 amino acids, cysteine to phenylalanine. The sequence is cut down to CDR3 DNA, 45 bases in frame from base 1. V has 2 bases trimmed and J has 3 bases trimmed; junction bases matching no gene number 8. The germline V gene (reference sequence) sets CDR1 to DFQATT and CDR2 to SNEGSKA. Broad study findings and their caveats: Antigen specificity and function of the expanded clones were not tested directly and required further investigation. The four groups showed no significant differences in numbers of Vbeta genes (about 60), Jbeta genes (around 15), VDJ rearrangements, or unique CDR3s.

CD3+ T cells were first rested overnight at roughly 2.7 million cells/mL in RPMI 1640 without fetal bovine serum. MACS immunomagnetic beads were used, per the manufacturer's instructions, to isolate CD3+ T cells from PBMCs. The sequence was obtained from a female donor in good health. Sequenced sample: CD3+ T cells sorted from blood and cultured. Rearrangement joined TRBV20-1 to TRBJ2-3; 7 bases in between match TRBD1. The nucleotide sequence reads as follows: TGCAGTGCTAGACCTGGGACAGCCAAGACAGATACGCAGTATTTT. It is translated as CSARPGTAKTDTQYF.